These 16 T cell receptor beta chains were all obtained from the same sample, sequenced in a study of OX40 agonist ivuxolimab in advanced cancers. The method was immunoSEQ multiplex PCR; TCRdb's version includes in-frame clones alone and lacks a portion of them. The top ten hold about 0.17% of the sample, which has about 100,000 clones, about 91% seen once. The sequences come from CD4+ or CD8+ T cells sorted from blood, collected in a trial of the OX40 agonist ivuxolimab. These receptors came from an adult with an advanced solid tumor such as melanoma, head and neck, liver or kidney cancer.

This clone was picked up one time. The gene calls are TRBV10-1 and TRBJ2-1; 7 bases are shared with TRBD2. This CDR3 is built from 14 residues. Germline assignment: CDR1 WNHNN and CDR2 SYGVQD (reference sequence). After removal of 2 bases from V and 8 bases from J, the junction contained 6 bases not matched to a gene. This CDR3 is CASSETGGGYEQFF. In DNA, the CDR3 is TGCGCCAGCAGTGAGACGGGAGGAGGCTATGAGCAGTTCTTC.

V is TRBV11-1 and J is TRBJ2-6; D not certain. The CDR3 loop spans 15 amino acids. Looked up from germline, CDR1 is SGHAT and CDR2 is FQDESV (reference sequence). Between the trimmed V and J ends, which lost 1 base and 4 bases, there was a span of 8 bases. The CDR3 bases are TGTGCCAGCAGCTTAGGGCATCCGGGGGCCAACGTCCTGACTTTC. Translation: CASSLGHPGANVLTF.

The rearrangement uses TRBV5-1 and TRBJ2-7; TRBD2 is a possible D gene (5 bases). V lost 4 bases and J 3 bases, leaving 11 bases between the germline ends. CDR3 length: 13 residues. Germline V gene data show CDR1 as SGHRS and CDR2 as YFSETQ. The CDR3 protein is CASSPGSFYEQYF. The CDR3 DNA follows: TGCGCCAGCAGCCCGGGGTCATTCTACGAGCAGTACTTC.

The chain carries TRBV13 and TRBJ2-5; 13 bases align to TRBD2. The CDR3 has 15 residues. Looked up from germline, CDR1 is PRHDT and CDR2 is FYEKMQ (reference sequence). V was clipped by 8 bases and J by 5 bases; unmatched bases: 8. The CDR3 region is CASRWTSGGEETQYF. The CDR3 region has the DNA TGTGCCAGCCGGTGGACTAGCGGGGGAGAGGAGACCCAGTACTTC.

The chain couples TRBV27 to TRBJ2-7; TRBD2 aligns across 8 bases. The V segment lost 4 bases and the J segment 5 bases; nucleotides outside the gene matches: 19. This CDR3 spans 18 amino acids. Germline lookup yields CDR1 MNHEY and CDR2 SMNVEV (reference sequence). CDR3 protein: CASSSKPGLVIPLDEQYF. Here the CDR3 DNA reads TGTGCCAGCAGTTCCAAACCGGGACTAGTTATACCTCTCGACGAGCAGTACTTC.

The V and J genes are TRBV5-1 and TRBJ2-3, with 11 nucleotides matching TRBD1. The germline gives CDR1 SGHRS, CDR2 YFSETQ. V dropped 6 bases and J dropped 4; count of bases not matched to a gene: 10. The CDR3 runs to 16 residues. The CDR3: CASTSSGTGGADTQYF. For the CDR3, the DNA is TGCGCCAGCACCTCGTCCGGGACAGGGGGAGCAGATACGCAGTATTTT.

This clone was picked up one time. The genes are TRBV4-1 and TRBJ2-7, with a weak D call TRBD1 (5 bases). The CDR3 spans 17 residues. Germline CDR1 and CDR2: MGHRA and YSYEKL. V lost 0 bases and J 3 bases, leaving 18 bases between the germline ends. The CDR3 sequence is CASSQEYQAGSIYEQYF. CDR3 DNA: TGCGCCAGCAGCCAAGAATATCAGGCAGGGTCTATCTACGAGCAGTACTTC.

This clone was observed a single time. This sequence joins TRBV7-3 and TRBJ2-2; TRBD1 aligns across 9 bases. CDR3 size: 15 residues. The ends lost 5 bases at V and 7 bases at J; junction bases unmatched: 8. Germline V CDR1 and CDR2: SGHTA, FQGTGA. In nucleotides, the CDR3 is TGTGCCAGCAGCCAGACAGGGGGAGCGGGCGGGGAGCTGTTTTTT. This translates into CASSQTGGAGGELFF.

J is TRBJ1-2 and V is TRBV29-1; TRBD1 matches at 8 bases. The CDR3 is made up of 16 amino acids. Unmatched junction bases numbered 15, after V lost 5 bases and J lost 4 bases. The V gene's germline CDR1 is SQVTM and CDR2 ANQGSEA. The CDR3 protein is CSVPFGQGIRGYGYTF. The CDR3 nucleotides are TGCAGCGTTCCATTCGGACAGGGTATACGCGGCTATGGCTACACCTTC.

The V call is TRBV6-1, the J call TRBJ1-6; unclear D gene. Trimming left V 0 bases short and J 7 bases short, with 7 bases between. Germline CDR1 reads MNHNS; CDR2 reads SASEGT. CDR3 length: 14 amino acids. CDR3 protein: CASSEAYQNSPLHF. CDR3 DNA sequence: TGTGCCAGCAGTGAAGCCTATCAAAATTCACCCCTCCACTTT.

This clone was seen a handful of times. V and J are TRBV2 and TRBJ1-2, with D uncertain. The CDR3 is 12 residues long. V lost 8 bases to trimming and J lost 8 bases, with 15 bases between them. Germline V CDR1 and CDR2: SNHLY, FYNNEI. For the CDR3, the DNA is TGTGCCAGCTCACCCAGAGTAGGGGGCTACACCTTC. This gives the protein CASSPRVGGYTF. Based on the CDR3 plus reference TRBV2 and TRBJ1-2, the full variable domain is EPEVTQTPSHQVTQMGQEVILRCVPISNHLYFYWYRQILGQKVEFLVSFYNNEISEKSEIFDDQFSVERPDGSNFTLKIRSTKLEDSAMYFCASSPRVGGYTFGSGTRLTVV.

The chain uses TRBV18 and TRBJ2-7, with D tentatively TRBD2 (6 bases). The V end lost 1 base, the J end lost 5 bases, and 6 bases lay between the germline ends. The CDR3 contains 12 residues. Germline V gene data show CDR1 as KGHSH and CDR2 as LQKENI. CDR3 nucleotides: TGTGCCAGCTCACCACGGGGGGACGAGCAGTACTTC. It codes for CASSPRGDEQYF. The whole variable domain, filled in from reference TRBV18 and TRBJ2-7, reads NAGVMQNPRHLVRRRGQEARLRCSPMKGHSHVYWYRQLPEEGLKFMVYLQKENIIDESGMPKERFSAEFPKEGPSILRIQQVVRGDSAAYFCASSPRGDEQYFGPGTRLTVT.

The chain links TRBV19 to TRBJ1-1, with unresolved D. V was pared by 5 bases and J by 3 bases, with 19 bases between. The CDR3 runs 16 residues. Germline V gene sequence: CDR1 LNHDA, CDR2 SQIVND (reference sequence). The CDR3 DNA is TGTGCCAGTAGTTCCCAACCCGGAGGTGCGTACACTGAAGCTTTCTTT. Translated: CASSSQPGGAYTEAFF.

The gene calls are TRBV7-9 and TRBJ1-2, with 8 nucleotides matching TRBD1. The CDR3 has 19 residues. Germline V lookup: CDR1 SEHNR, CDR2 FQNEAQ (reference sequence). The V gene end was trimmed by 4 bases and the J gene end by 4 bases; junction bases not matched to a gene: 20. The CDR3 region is CASSSLNVDRARQIYGYTF. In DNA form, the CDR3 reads TGTGCCAGCAGCTCCCTTAATGTGGACAGGGCAAGGCAAATCTATGGCTACACCTTC.

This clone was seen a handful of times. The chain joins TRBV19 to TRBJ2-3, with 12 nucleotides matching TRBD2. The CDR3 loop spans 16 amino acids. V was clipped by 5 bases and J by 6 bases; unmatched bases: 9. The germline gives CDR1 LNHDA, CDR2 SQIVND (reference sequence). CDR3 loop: CASSSDLAGGPDTQYF. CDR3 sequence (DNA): TGTGCCAGTAGTTCGGACCTAGCGGGAGGGCCTGATACGCAGTATTTT.

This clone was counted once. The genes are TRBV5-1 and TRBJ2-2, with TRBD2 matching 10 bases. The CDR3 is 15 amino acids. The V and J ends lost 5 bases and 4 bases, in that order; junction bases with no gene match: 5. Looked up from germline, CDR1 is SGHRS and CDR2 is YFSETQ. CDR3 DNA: TGCGCCAGCAGTCTAGCGGGAGCGGTCACCGGGGAGCTGTTTTTT. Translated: CASSLAGAVTGELFF.